Listed below are T cell receptor beta chains from one sample, sequenced in a study of metastatic and nonmetastatic thyroid tumors. Via MiXCR, TCRdb re-called the PCR reads. The table lists approximately 7,000 clones, approximately 40% of them singletons. The sample comprised tumor tissue. The receptors shown here come from a female donor with papillary thyroid cancer or a benign thyroid nodule (not recorded which). Some clones in this sample may be carry-over from other donors' samples. The CDR3 runs from the conserved cysteine through the conserved F or W. A D gene is named only where the DNA matches it firmly. A clone size is listed for some rows: how often the clone was seen (once, few, many), or a class if it is expanded.

CDR3aa	CDR3nt	v_gene	d_gene	j_gene	abundance
CASSPPFRDRVNEQYF	TGTGCCAGCAGCCCCCCTTTCCGGGACAGGGTAAACGAGCAGTACTTC	TRBV11-2	TRBD1	TRBJ2-7	medium-sized
CASSQDQDSGNYEQYF	TGCGCCAGCAGCCAAGATCAGGATAGCGGGAACTACGAGCAGTACTTC	TRBV4-3	TRBD2	TRBJ2-7	NA
CASKETGYGYTF	TGTGCCAGTAAGGAGACAGGCTATGGCTACACCTTC	TRBV19	NA	TRBJ1-2	NA
CATRGRSVGEAFF	TGTGCCACCAGGGGGAGAAGTGTAGGTGAAGCTTTCTTT	TRBV24-1	NA	TRBJ1-1	NA
CASSPTGNTEAFF	TGTGCCAGCTCACCAACGGGGAACACTGAAGCTTTCTTT	TRBV18	NA	TRBJ1-1	NA
CSARIPGRAFYNEQFF	TGCAGTGCTAGAATCCCAGGGAGGGCCTTCTACAATGAGCAGTTCTTC	TRBV20-1	TRBD2	TRBJ2-1	few
CSASGSYEQYF	TGCAGTGCTAGCGGGTCATACGAGCAGTACTTC	TRBV20-1	NA	TRBJ2-7	NA
CASSLGLAGSTDTQYF	TGTGCCAGCAGTTTAGGGCTAGCGGGAAGCACAGATACGCAGTATTTT	TRBV12-3/TRBV12-4	TRBD2	TRBJ2-3	NA
CACSVRDRRNYGYTF	TGTGCCTGTAGTGTAAGAGACAGACGAAACTATGGCTACACCTTC	TRBV30	NA	TRBJ1-2	once
CSASVAASYEQYF	TGCAGTGCTAGTGTAGCGGCCTCCTACGAGCAGTACTTC	TRBV20-1	NA	TRBJ2-7	NA
CSARDPLNGPRQAYF	TGCAGTGCTAGAGACCCCTTAAATGGACCACGGCAGGCGTATTTT	TRBV20-1	NA	TRBJ2-3	many
CASRAGGSYNEQFF	TGTGCCAGCAGAGCGGGGGGCTCCTACAATGAGCAGTTCTTC	TRBV11-1	TRBD2	TRBJ2-1	NA
CASSFRGEGNTIYF	TGTGCCAGCAGCTTCAGGGGGGAGGGAAACACCATATATTTT	TRBV7-8	TRBD1	TRBJ1-3	NA
CSARGAVQGASSEQYF	TGCAGTGCTAGAGGGGCGGTACAGGGAGCCTCCTCCGAGCAGTACTTC	TRBV20-1	NA	TRBJ2-7	NA
CASKRSGTSPLEQYF	TGTGCCAGCAAGAGGAGTGGGACATCCCCCCTCGAGCAGTACTTC	TRBV27	NA	TRBJ2-7	hyperexpanded
CPPVYGYTF	TGCCCTCCAGTCTATGGCTACACCTTC	TRBV27	NA	TRBJ1-2	NA
CGSSFDIQGNQPQHF	TGTGGCAGCAGTTTCGACATACAGGGTAATCAGCCCCAGCATTTT	TRBV27	NA	TRBJ1-5	NA
CASSVSFPGELFF	TGTGCCAGCTCGGTTAGCTTTCCCGGGGAGCTGTTTTTT	TRBV18	NA	TRBJ2-2	NA
CATSRGDSGANVLTF	TGTGCCACCAGCCGCGGGGACTCTGGGGCCAACGTCCTGACTTTC	TRBV15	NA	TRBJ2-6	NA
CAWSLGAGQPQHF	TGTGCCTGGAGTTTGGGGGCTGGGCAGCCCCAGCATTTT	TRBV30	NA	TRBJ1-5	NA
CAWKGGSYNEQFF	TGTGCCTGGAAAGGGGGCTCCTACAATGAGCAGTTCTTC	TRBV30	NA	TRBJ2-1	NA
CASSLTEQETQYF	TGTGCCAGCAGTTTAACGGAACAAGAGACCCAGTACTTC	TRBV6-5	NA	TRBJ2-5	NA
CASSPDLNYGYTF	TGTGCCAGCAGTCCGGACCTAAACTATGGCTACACCTTC	TRBV28	NA	TRBJ1-2	NA
CSASHRVTNYGYTF	TGCAGTGCTAGTCACAGGGTAACTAACTATGGCTACACCTTC	TRBV20-1	NA	TRBJ1-2	NA
CASSPSTGTSYGYTF	TGTGCCAGCAGTCCCTCGACAGGGACCAGCTATGGCTACACCTTC	TRBV6-1	TRBD1	TRBJ1-2	medium-sized
CASSQLAGTGSTDTQYF	TGCGCCAGCAGCCAGTTAGCCGGGACAGGTTCCACAGATACGCAGTATTTT	TRBV4-1	TRBD1	TRBJ2-3	NA
CASSRGGSSYEQYF	TGTGCCAGCAGCAGGGGCGGGAGCTCCTACGAGCAGTACTTC	TRBV11-2	TRBD2	TRBJ2-7	NA
CSARDQKRPSYEQYF	TGTAGTGCTAGAGATCAGAAAAGGCCTTCCTACGAGCAGTACTTC	TRBV20-1	NA	TRBJ2-7	NA
CASSRGEQFF	TGTGCCAGCAGCCGAGGTGAGCAGTTCTTC	TRBV11-3	NA	TRBJ2-1	NA
CASSSRWRHTDTQYF	TGTGCCAGCAGCTCCCGGTGGAGGCACACAGATACGCAGTATTTT	TRBV9	NA	TRBJ2-3	many
CASRGGGAVNTGELFF	TGTGCCAGCAGAGGTGGAGGAGCTGTCAACACCGGGGAGCTGTTTTTT	TRBV27	NA	TRBJ2-2	few
CASSYTQGASSPLHF	TGTGCCAGCAGTTACACGCAGGGGGCTTCTTCACCCCTCCACTTT	TRBV6-5	TRBD1	TRBJ1-6	few
CASRLGVLHTGELFF	TGTGCCAGCAGACTGGGGGTCTTACACACCGGGGAGCTGTTTTTT	TRBV3-1	NA	TRBJ2-2	large
CASSQVDRVDSGNTIYF	TGTGCCAGCAGCCAAGTCGACAGGGTCGACTCTGGAAACACCATATATTTT	TRBV14	TRBD1	TRBJ1-3	once
CASRPNDSPLHF	TGTGCCAGCCGCCCGAATGATTCACCCCTCCACTTT	TRBV18	NA	TRBJ1-6	NA
CASSEKLEGSAEAFF	TGTGCCAGCAGTGAAAAACTCGAGGGTTCGGCTGAAGCTTTCTTT	TRBV6-1	NA	TRBJ1-1	NA
CASSTRLARDEQFF	TGTGCCAGCAGTACTAGACTAGCTCGCGATGAGCAGTTCTTC	TRBV6-1	TRBD2	TRBJ2-1	few
CASSIRLQETQYF	TGTGCCAGTAGTATTAGACTCCAAGAGACCCAGTACTTC	TRBV19	NA	TRBJ2-5	NA
CSAKPGQGDYGYTF	TGCAGTGCTAAACCGGGACAGGGGGACTATGGCTACACCTTC	TRBV20-1	TRBD1	TRBJ1-2	NA
CASSPTGTGGSTDTQYF	TGTGCCAGCAGCCCCACGGGGACAGGGGGTAGCACAGATACGCAGTATTTT	TRBV11-2	TRBD1	TRBJ2-3	NA
CASSWTGINTEAFF	TGTGCCAGCAGCTGGACAGGGATTAACACTGAAGCTTTCTTT	TRBV7-9	TRBD1	TRBJ1-1	once
CSAIVGNEQFF	TGCAGCGCAATAGTGGGCAATGAGCAGTTCTTC	TRBV20-1	NA	TRBJ2-1	NA
CAWSRPDSQRPQHF	TGTGCCTGGAGCCGACCGGACAGCCAGAGGCCCCAGCATTTT	TRBV30	NA	TRBJ1-5	once
CAWTAGGGYLNYGYTF	TGTGCCTGGACCGCAGGGGGGGGCTACCTTAACTATGGCTACACCTTC	TRBV30	TRBD1	TRBJ1-2	NA
CASRPFAGRAEAFF	TGTGCCAGCCGGCCCTTTGCGGGGCGCGCTGAAGCTTTCTTT	TRBV6-1	NA	TRBJ1-1	NA
CASSYQRRSSYEQYF	TGTGCCAGCAGTTACCAGCGTAGGAGCTCCTACGAGCAGTACTTC	TRBV6-2/TRBV6-3	NA	TRBJ2-7	few
CSARPTGTYEQYF	TGCAGTGCTAGACCGACAGGAACCTACGAGCAGTACTTC	TRBV20-1	NA	TRBJ2-7	NA
CASSLDRVVTYNEQFF	TGTGCCAGCAGCTTAGATCGTGTGGTAACCTACAATGAGCAGTTCTTC	TRBV11-2	NA	TRBJ2-1	NA
CASSSGGPYSNQPQHF	TGTGCCAGCAGTTCAGGGGGGCCTTATAGCAATCAGCCCCAGCATTTT	TRBV12-3/TRBV12-4	TRBD1	TRBJ1-5	few
CASSLWGQGISGQPQHF	TGTGCCAGCAGTTTATGGGGACAGGGGATTTCGGGTCAGCCCCAGCATTTT	TRBV28	TRBD1	TRBJ1-5	few
CASSDWAVSGGAYNEQFF	TGTGCCAGCAGTGATTGGGCAGTATCGGGGGGTGCCTACAATGAGCAGTTCTTC	TRBV6-1	TRBD2	TRBJ2-1	few
CASSPVGGVQPQHF	TGTGCCAGCTCACCGGTCGGCGGGGTTCAGCCCCAGCATTTT	TRBV18	NA	TRBJ1-5	NA
CAWTKDSNQPQHF	TGTGCCTGGACGAAAGATAGCAATCAGCCCCAGCATTTT	TRBV30	NA	TRBJ1-5	NA
CASSIGTYNEQFF	TGTGCCAGTAGTATAGGAACCTACAATGAGCAGTTCTTC	TRBV19	NA	TRBJ2-1	few
CASSQGTSGSNTGELFF	TGTGCCAGCAGCCAGGGGACTAGCGGGTCGAACACCGGGGAGCTGTTTTTT	TRBV3-1	TRBD2	TRBJ2-2	NA
CASSQSTAYLPQHF	TGTGCCAGCAGCCAATCGACAGCCTACCTTCCCCAGCATTTT	TRBV3-1	NA	TRBJ1-5	NA
CSAIRLAGGNEQFF	TGCAGTGCTATAAGGCTAGCGGGGGGTAATGAGCAGTTCTTC	TRBV20-1	TRBD2	TRBJ2-1	NA
CSATAGPTEAFF	TGCAGTGCTACAGCCGGTCCCACTGAAGCTTTCTTT	TRBV20-1	NA	TRBJ1-1	NA
CATSESTGASKVYNEQFF	TGTGCCACCAGTGAGTCGACAGGGGCCTCGAAGGTATACAATGAGCAGTTCTTC	TRBV10-3	TRBD1	TRBJ2-1	medium-sized
CASSAGETQYF	TGTGCCAGCAGCGCTGGGGAAACCCAGTACTTC	TRBV7-6	NA	TRBJ2-5	few